These 11 T cell receptor beta chains originate from one sample sequenced in a study of technical replicates of blood from a few donors (dated by TCRdb to 2016 to 2017). Library preparation used the immunoSEQ multiplex PCR assay. This is the immuneACCESS table as TCRdb keeps it, with only in-frame sequences that have V and J called. A part of the clones is gone; compared with another copy, unresolved V genes explain less than half, and the rest is unexplained. In all, the sample holds about 89,000 clones, and around 96% of those were seen once. About 0.25% of the sample comes from the top ten. Source material: T cells isolated from PBMCs. These receptors were collected from a human donor in good health.

The genes are TRBV10-3 and TRBJ2-3; 14 nucleotides align to TRBD2. Germline assignment: CDR1 ENHRY and CDR2 SYGVKD. The CDR3 is made up of 17 amino acids. Trimming removed 4 bases from V and 4 bases from J; junction bases left unmatched: 7. Written as DNA, the CDR3 is TGTGCCATCAGTGGGGTCATGACTAGCGGGGGGGCAGATACGCAGTATTTT. This sequence encodes CAISGVMTSGGADTQYF.

The V call is TRBV13, the J call TRBJ2-7, with D perhaps TRBD2 (5 bases). CDR3 length equals 15 residues. Germline V lookup: CDR1 PRHDT, CDR2 FYEKMQ (reference sequence). The V end was cut by 5 bases, the J end by 2 bases, with 16 bases between. CDR3 DNA sequence: TGTGCCAGCAGCGCCACAGCGGAGATCCCCTACGAGCAGTACTTC. Protein product: CASSATAEIPYEQYF.

The rearrangement joins TRBV12-5 to TRBJ2-3; 10 bases are a match to TRBD2. The CDR3 covers 17 residues. Losses at the gene ends were 1 base for V and 0 bases for J; bases not matched to a gene: 4. From germline, CDR1 is LGHNT and CDR2 FRNRAP. DNA for the CDR3: TGTGCTAGTGGTTTGGCTGTTAGCGGGGGGAGCACAGATACGCAGTATTTT. This codes for CASGLAVSGGSTDTQYF.

This rearrangement joins TRBV2 to TRBJ2-1; 9 bases match TRBD1. Germline CDR1 SNHLY, CDR2 FYNNEI. The V segment lost 4 bases and the J segment 7 bases; nucleotides outside the gene matches: 11. CDR3 length: 16 amino acids. As DNA, the CDR3 is TGTGCCAGCAGTGCCGGACAGGGGCGCGGGTTTAATGAGCAGTTCTTC. Its protein is CASSAGQGRGFNEQFF. Full variable domain (remainder filled in from reference TRBV2 and TRBJ2-1): EPEVTQTPSHQVTQMGQEVILRCVPISNHLYFYWYRQILGQKVEFLVSFYNNEISEKSEIFDDQFSVERPDGSNFTLKIRSTKLEDSAMYFCASSAGQGRGFNEQFFGPGTRLTVL.

The table lists this clone with a count of one. The rearrangement uses TRBV9 and TRBJ1-2, with D hard to call. Germline V gene sequence: CDR1 SGDLS, CDR2 YYNGEE. The V and J ends lost 3 bases and 8 bases respectively, with 20 bases between them. The CDR3 has 15 residues. CDR3 residues: CASSGGLGKAGGYTF. The CDR3, as DNA: TGTGCCAGCAGCGGAGGGCTCGGGAAGGCGGGAGGCTACACCTTC.

Details on this clone: The sample contains more than one DNA sequence encoding this CDR3. This chain links TRBV7-9 with TRBJ1-1; D uncertain. CDR1 and CDR2 (germline): SEHNR, FQNEAQ (reference sequence). Trimming pared 2 bases from V and 5 bases from J, leaving 6 bases between. The CDR3 extends over 12 amino acids. The CDR3 DNA is TGTGCCAGCAGCTTAACAAGAACTGAAGCTTTCTTT. This encodes CASSLTRTEAFF.

This rearrangement joins TRBV20-1 to TRBJ1-1; D gene unclear. Per germline, CDR1 DFQATT and CDR2 SNEGSKA (reference sequence). The CDR3 spans 11 residues. Trimming stripped 3 bases from V and 5 bases from J, with 7 bases between. CDR3 amino acids: CSASRLTEAFF. DNA for the CDR3: TGCAGTGCTAGCCGGTTGACTGAAGCTTTCTTT.

J is TRBJ2-3 and V is TRBV11-2, with 7 nucleotides matching TRBD2. CDR3 length equals 16 residues. V shed 2 bases and J 7 bases; nucleotides not matched to a gene: 12. In germline, CDR1 is SGHAT, CDR2 FQNNGV. CDR3 bases: TGTGCCAGCAGCTTAACCCGGGACTACGAACCCTATACGCAGTATTTT. Encoded protein: CASSLTRDYEPYTQYF.

This sequence joins TRBV7-3 and TRBJ2-2, with D perhaps TRBD1 (6 bases). V was pared by 5 bases and J by 4 bases, with 32 bases between. The length of the CDR3 is 21 residues. Germline V gives CDR1 SGHTA, CDR2 FQGTGA. CDR3 in DNA: TGTGCCAGCAGCCCCGATGGCCCATCTCTTATGGGGGCGTCGGGCACCGGGGAGCTGTTTTTT. Translated, it gives CASSPDGPSLMGASGTGELFF.

CDR3 sequence reads: CASSLEGTGWYEQYF. In DNA, the CDR3 is TGTGCCAGCAGCTTAGAGGGGACAGGGTGGTACGAGCAGTACTTC. The chain joins TRBV7-6 to TRBJ2-7; 9 bases agree with TRBD1. J was trimmed by 4 bases and V by 1 base; bases with no gene match: 5. The CDR3 is made up of 15 amino acids. From germline, CDR1 is SGHVS and CDR2 FNYEAQ.

This chain uses TRBV9 with TRBJ2-1; 7 bases are a match to TRBD1. The CDR3 loop spans 18 amino acids. Germline CDR1 is SGDLS and CDR2 is YYNGEE. The ends lost 3 bases at V and 4 bases at J; junction bases unmatched: 16. The CDR3: CASSDNPTGTESYNEQFF. The CDR3, as DNA: TGTGCCAGCAGCGATAACCCGACCGGGACAGAAAGTTACAATGAGCAGTTCTTC. The full variable domain, rest sourced from reference TRBV9 and TRBJ2-1, is DSGVTQTPKHLITATGQRVTLRCSPRSGDLSVYWYQQSLDQGLQFLIQYYNGEERAKGNILERFSAQQFPDLHSELNLSSLELGDSALYFCASSDNPTGTESYNEQFFGPGTRLTVL.